This T cell receptor (beta chain) emerged from a study of control samples from healthy donors and cancer patients. V was pared by 6 bases and J by 3 bases, with 9 bases between. This CDR3 spans 13 amino acids. Germline V CDR1 and CDR2: SNHLY, FYNNEI. Profiling relied on immunoSEQ multiplex PCR, and the TCRdb table lists in-frame clones only, not all of them. The profile covers more than 100,000 clones, with 75% to 95% appearing a single time and 2% to 2.5% taken by the ten largest. The sample comprised blood. The V gene is TRBV2, the J gene TRBJ2-1; the D is unclear. This TCR derives from a man younger than 35 in good health. This CDR3 reads CASSVTLYNEQFF. Written as DNA, the CDR3 is TGTGCCAGCAGCGTTACACTCTACAATGAGCAGTTCTTC.